Listed below are T cell receptor beta chains from one sample, sequenced in a study of shared clonotypes between healthy human individuals. Some clones are missing from TCRdb's copy, which holds only in-frame ones; the method was immunoSEQ multiplex PCR. The sample has 500,000 to 700,000 clones, about 95% seen once. The specimen was naive CD8+ T cells sorted from blood. The receptor source for this set is a woman aged 25-40 years in good health. Both conserved end residues are part of each CDR3. D genes are given only for firm matches. Size values are once, few and many counts, or a class for expanded clones, and some rows have none.

D gene: .
J gene: TRBJ2-1
V gene: TRBV7-6
clone size: .
CDR3 protein: CASSLWGGSSYNEQFF
CDR3 DNA: TGTGCCAGCAGTTTATGGGGCGGAAGCTCCTACAATGAGCAGTTCTTC

D gene: .
J gene: TRBJ2-7
V gene: TRBV2
clone size: .
CDR3 protein: CASSASGYYEQYF
CDR3 DNA: TGTGCCAGCAGTGCCAGCGGCTACTACGAGCAGTACTTC

D gene: .
J gene: TRBJ1-2
V gene: TRBV5-8
clone size: .
CDR3 protein: CASSLGQGRYGYTF
CDR3 DNA: TGTGCCAGCAGCTTGGGTCAGGGTCGGTATGGCTACACCTTC

D gene: TRBD1
J gene: TRBJ2-7
V gene: TRBV6-1
clone size: .
CDR3 protein: CASSEGAGGGYEQYF
CDR3 DNA: TGTGCCAGCAGTGAAGGTGCAGGGGGCGGTTACGAGCAGTACTTC

D gene: TRBD2
J gene: TRBJ2-7
V gene: TRBV14
clone size: .
CDR3 protein: CASSYSSGRSYEQYF
CDR3 DNA: TGTGCCAGCAGTTACTCTAGCGGGAGATCCTACGAGCAGTACTTC

D gene: .
J gene: TRBJ2-7
V gene: TRBV19
clone size: .
CDR3 protein: CASSWAYRSSYEQYF
CDR3 DNA: TGTGCCAGTAGTTGGGCCTATAGGAGCTCCTACGAGCAGTACTTC

D gene: .
J gene: TRBJ1-1
V gene: TRBV27
clone size: .
CDR3 protein: CASHQGTGTEAFF
CDR3 DNA: TGTGCCAGCCACCAGGGGACGGGCACTGAAGCTTTCTTT

D gene: .
J gene: TRBJ2-7
V gene: TRBV7-9
clone size: few
CDR3 protein: CASSLDSDEQYF
CDR3 DNA: TGTGCCAGCAGCTTAGACTCCGACGAGCAGTACTTC

D gene: .
J gene: TRBJ2-7
V gene: TRBV28
clone size: .
CDR3 protein: CASTTGYSYEQYF
CDR3 DNA: TGTGCCAGCACCACAGGATACTCCTACGAGCAGTACTTC

D gene: TRBD1
J gene: TRBJ1-1
V gene: TRBV5-1
clone size: .
CDR3 protein: CASSLGTGAPNTEAFF
CDR3 DNA: TGCGCCAGCAGCTTGGGGACAGGGGCGCCTAACACTGAAGCTTTCTTT

D gene: .
J gene: TRBJ2-3
V gene: TRBV7-9
clone size: .
CDR3 protein: CASSLADVIGSDTQYF
CDR3 DNA: TGTGCCAGCAGCTTAGCGGATGTGATAGGGTCAGATACGCAGTATTTT

D gene: .
J gene: TRBJ1-2
V gene: TRBV4-1
clone size: once
CDR3 protein: CASSQELGNYGYTF
CDR3 DNA: TGCGCCAGCAGCCAAGAGCTGGGTAACTATGGCTACACCTTC

D gene: .
J gene: TRBJ2-1
V gene: TRBV27
clone size: .
CDR3 protein: CASSLSAGHQYNEQFF
CDR3 DNA: TGTGCCAGCAGTTTATCCGCAGGACACCAATACAATGAGCAGTTCTTC

D gene: TRBD2
J gene: TRBJ2-5
V gene: TRBV29-1
clone size: .
CDR3 protein: CSASGSEWGTQYF
CDR3 DNA: TGCAGCGCTAGCGGGAGCGAGTGGGGGACCCAGTACTTC

D gene: .
J gene: TRBJ1-4
V gene: TRBV27
clone size: few
CDR3 protein: CASSVLDGRGEKLFF
CDR3 DNA: TGTGCCAGCAGTGTACTGGACGGAAGGGGTGAAAAACTGTTTTTT

D gene: .
J gene: TRBJ2-1
V gene: TRBV13
clone size: .
CDR3 protein: CASSWGHSSYNEQFF
CDR3 DNA: TGTGCCAGCAGCTGGGGGCACTCCTCCTACAATGAGCAGTTCTTC

D gene: .
J gene: TRBJ2-7
V gene: TRBV7-9
clone size: .
CDR3 protein: CASGTGSYEQYF
CDR3 DNA: TGTGCCAGCGGAACGGGATCCTACGAGCAGTACTTC

D gene: .
J gene: TRBJ2-3
V gene: TRBV7-2
clone size: .
CDR3 protein: CASSLATGATDTQYF
CDR3 DNA: TGTGCCAGCAGCTTAGCGACGGGGGCCACAGATACGCAGTATTTT

D gene: .
J gene: TRBJ2-1
V gene: TRBV9
clone size: .
CDR3 protein: CASSNRRADEQFF
CDR3 DNA: TGTGCCAGCAGCAACCGCCGGGCGGATGAGCAGTTCTTC

D gene: TRBD2
J gene: TRBJ2-3
V gene: TRBV27
clone size: .
CDR3 protein: CASSLGGLVVDTQYF
CDR3 DNA: TGTGCCAGCAGTTTAGGGGGACTAGTGGTAGATACGCAGTATTTT

D gene: .
J gene: TRBJ1-5
V gene: TRBV27
clone size: .
CDR3 protein: CASKRGGASNQPQHF
CDR3 DNA: TGTGCCAGCAAACGGGGGGGGGCAAGCAATCAGCCCCAGCATTTT

D gene: TRBD1
J gene: TRBJ2-3
V gene: TRBV28
clone size: once
CDR3 protein: CASSPSDRAPALTDTQYF
CDR3 DNA: TGTGCCAGCAGTCCTTCAGACAGGGCCCCAGCCCTCACAGATACGCAGTATTTT

D gene: .
J gene: TRBJ2-7
V gene: TRBV9
clone size: .
CDR3 protein: CASSVGGGPYEQYF
CDR3 DNA: TGTGCCAGCAGCGTAGGGGGGGGCCCCTACGAGCAGTACTTC

D gene: .
J gene: TRBJ2-7
V gene: TRBV6-1
clone size: .
CDR3 protein: CASSEEQALSYEQYF
CDR3 DNA: TGTGCCAGCAGTGAAGAGCAGGCCCTCTCCTACGAGCAGTACTTC

D gene: .
J gene: TRBJ2-7
V gene: TRBV11-2
clone size: .
CDR3 protein: CASSFGTAPYEQYF
CDR3 DNA: TGTGCCAGCAGCTTCGGCACGGCCCCCTACGAGCAGTACTTC

D gene: .
J gene: TRBJ2-7
V gene: TRBV2
clone size: .
CDR3 protein: CATSGKRSYEQYF
CDR3 DNA: TGTGCCACCTCCGGGAAAAGGAGCTACGAGCAGTACTTC

D gene: .
J gene: TRBJ2-4
V gene: TRBV13
clone size: .
CDR3 protein: CASSQGLDKNIQYF
CDR3 DNA: TGTGCCAGCAGCCAGGGGCTGGACAAAAACATTCAGTACTTC

D gene: .
J gene: TRBJ1-5
V gene: TRBV28
clone size: .
CDR3 protein: CASSLSRRGNQPQHF
CDR3 DNA: TGTGCCAGCAGTTTATCCCGTCGTGGCAATCAGCCCCAGCATTTT

D gene: .
J gene: TRBJ2-1
V gene: TRBV4-1
clone size: .
CDR3 protein: CASSQNIQGSYNEQFF
CDR3 DNA: TGCGCCAGCAGCCAGAATATACAGGGCTCCTACAATGAGCAGTTCTTC

D gene: .
J gene: TRBJ1-1
V gene: TRBV2
clone size: .
CDR3 protein: CASSVSNTEAFF
CDR3 DNA: TGTGCCAGCAGTGTGTCCAACACTGAAGCTTTCTTT

D gene: .
J gene: TRBJ2-7
V gene: TRBV19
clone size: .
CDR3 protein: CASSSSRNYEQYF
CDR3 DNA: TGTGCCAGTAGTTCCTCCAGGAACTACGAGCAGTACTTC

D gene: .
J gene: TRBJ1-5
V gene: TRBV2
clone size: .
CDR3 protein: CASFAGGVGNQPQHF
CDR3 DNA: TGTGCCAGCTTCGCGGGAGGGGTGGGCAATCAGCCCCAGCATTTT

D gene: .
J gene: TRBJ2-1
V gene: TRBV27
clone size: once
CDR3 protein: CASILTGSRNEQFF
CDR3 DNA: TGTGCCAGCATACTGACCGGGAGTAGAAATGAGCAGTTCTTC

D gene: .
J gene: TRBJ2-7
V gene: TRBV7-2
clone size: .
CDR3 protein: CASSPPGRTYEQYF
CDR3 DNA: TGTGCCAGCAGCCCGCCGGGACGGACTTACGAGCAGTACTTC

D gene: .
J gene: TRBJ2-6
V gene: TRBV7-9
clone size: .
CDR3 protein: CASSLMHSGANVLTF
CDR3 DNA: TGTGCCAGCAGCTTGATGCACTCTGGGGCCAACGTCCTGACTTTC

D gene: TRBD2
J gene: TRBJ2-2
V gene: TRBV15
clone size: .
CDR3 protein: CATSREAGANTGELFF
CDR3 DNA: TGTGCCACCAGCAGAGAAGCGGGGGCGAACACCGGGGAGCTGTTTTTT

D gene: TRBD2
J gene: TRBJ2-7
V gene: TRBV13
clone size: .
CDR3 protein: CASRKFGGDYEQYF
CDR3 DNA: TGTGCCAGCAGGAAATTTGGGGGGGACTACGAGCAGTACTTC

D gene: .
J gene: TRBJ1-5
V gene: TRBV12-2
clone size: .
CDR3 protein: CASRLDIRTGVHSNQPQHF
CDR3 DNA: TGTGCAAGTCGCTTAGATATTAGGACAGGGGTACATAGCAATCAGCCCCAGCATTTT

D gene: TRBD1
J gene: TRBJ2-7
V gene: TRBV7-9
clone size: few
CDR3 protein: CASSLGAGGDEQYF
CDR3 DNA: TGTGCCAGCAGCTTAGGGGCAGGGGGAGACGAGCAGTACTTC

D gene: .
J gene: TRBJ2-7
V gene: TRBV6-1
clone size: .
CDR3 protein: CASSLLVGSYEQYF
CDR3 DNA: TGTGCCAGCAGCCTCTTAGTCGGCTCCTACGAGCAGTACTTC

D gene: .
J gene: TRBJ1-2
V gene: TRBV21-1
clone size: .
CDR3 protein: CASSKDRGQGGYTF
CDR3 DNA: TGTGCCAGCAGCAAGGACAGGGGGCAAGGTGGCTACACCTTC

D gene: .
J gene: TRBJ1-1
V gene: TRBV19
clone size: .
CDR3 protein: CASSILLNTEAFF
CDR3 DNA: TGTGCCAGTAGTATTTTGTTGAACACTGAAGCTTTCTTT

D gene: .
J gene: TRBJ2-5
V gene: TRBV7-8
clone size: .
CDR3 protein: CASSLEGRRYQETQYF
CDR3 DNA: TGTGCCAGCAGCTTAGAAGGAAGGAGATACCAAGAGACCCAGTACTTC

D gene: .
J gene: TRBJ2-3
V gene: TRBV6-1
clone size: .
CDR3 protein: CASTPYRDTQYF
CDR3 DNA: TGTGCCAGCACCCCGTACCGAGATACGCAGTATTTT

D gene: TRBD2
J gene: TRBJ2-7
V gene: TRBV5-1
clone size: .
CDR3 protein: CASSLVQSGGLYEQYF
CDR3 DNA: TGCGCCAGCAGCTTGGTCCAAAGCGGGGGCCTCTACGAGCAGTACTTC

D gene: TRBD1
J gene: TRBJ1-2
V gene: TRBV5-4
clone size: .
CDR3 protein: CASSSGGSGYTF
CDR3 DNA: TGTGCCAGCAGCTCAGGGGGAAGCGGCTACACCTTC

D gene: .
J gene: TRBJ2-7
V gene: TRBV28
clone size: .
CDR3 protein: CASSIESRRTAYEQYF
CDR3 DNA: TGTGCCAGCAGTATTGAGTCTCGCAGAACGGCCTACGAGCAGTACTTC

D gene: TRBD2
J gene: TRBJ2-1
V gene: TRBV13
clone size: .
CDR3 protein: CASSSPPGGRDEQFF
CDR3 DNA: TGTGCCAGCAGCTCCCCCCCGGGAGGGAGGGATGAGCAGTTCTTC